This TCR beta chain comes out of a study of identical twins. Study-wide results and caveats: Abundant cord blood beta clonotypes carried fewer insertions; memory repertoires showed none.

On this clonotype: Its target is unknown.

TCRdb processed the 5' RACE reads anew with MiXCR; each CDR3 protein has one entry. This table holds 1.5 million to 2 million distinct CDR3 sequences, about 32% found once. Germline V gene lookup returns CDR1 ENHRY and CDR2 SYGVKD. The V end was cut by 5 bases, the J end by 3 bases, with 7 bases between. The CDR3 sequence is 13 residues long. Material: cord blood. This rearrangement joins TRBV10-3 to TRBJ1-4; D is uncertain. This clonotype was obtained from a newborn girl in good health. CDR3 residues: CAISLRANEKLFF. CDR3 coding DNA: TGTGCCATCAGTCTACGGGCTAATGAAAAACTGTTTTTT.